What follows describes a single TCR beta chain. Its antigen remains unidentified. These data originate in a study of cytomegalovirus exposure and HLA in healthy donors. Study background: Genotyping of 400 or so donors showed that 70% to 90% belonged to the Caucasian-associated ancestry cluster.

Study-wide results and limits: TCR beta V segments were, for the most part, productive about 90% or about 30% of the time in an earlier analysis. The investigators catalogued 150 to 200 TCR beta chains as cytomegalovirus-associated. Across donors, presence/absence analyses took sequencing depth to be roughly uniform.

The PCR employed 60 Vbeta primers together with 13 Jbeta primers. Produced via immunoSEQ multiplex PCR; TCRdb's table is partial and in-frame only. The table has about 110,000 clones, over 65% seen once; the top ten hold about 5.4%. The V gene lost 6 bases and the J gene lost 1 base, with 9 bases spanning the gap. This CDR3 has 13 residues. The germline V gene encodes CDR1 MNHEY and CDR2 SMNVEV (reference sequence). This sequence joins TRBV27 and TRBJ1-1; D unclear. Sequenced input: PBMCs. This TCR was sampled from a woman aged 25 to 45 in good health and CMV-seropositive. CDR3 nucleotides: TGTGCCAGCAGCCCCCTCGGGAACACTGAAGCTTTCTTT. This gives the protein CASSPLGNTEAFF.